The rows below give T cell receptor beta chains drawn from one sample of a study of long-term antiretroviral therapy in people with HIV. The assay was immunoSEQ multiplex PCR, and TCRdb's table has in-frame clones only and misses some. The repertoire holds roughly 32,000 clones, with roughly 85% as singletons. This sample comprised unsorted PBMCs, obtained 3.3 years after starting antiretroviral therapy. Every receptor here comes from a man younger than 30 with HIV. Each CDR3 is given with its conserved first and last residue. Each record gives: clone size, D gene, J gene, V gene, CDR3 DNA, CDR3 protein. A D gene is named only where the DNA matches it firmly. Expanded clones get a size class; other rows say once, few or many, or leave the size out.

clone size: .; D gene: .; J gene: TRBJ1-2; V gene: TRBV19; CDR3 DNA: TGTGCCAGTAGTATCCGGGGGGCGCGGGGTGGCTACACCTTC; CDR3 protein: CASSIRGARGGYTF
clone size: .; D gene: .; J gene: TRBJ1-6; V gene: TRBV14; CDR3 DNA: TGTGCCAGCAGCCATGCCCAGGCCAGGCTCCATAATTCACCCCTCCACTTT; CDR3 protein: CASSHAQARLHNSPLHF
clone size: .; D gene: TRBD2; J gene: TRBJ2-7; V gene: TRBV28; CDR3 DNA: TGTGCCAGCAGTGCCGGACTAGCGGTGTCCTACGAGCAGTACTTC; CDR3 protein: CASSAGLAVSYEQYF
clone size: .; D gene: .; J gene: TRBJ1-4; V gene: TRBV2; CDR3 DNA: TGTGCCAGTCACAGTTTCGGGCAGGCAACTAATGAAAAACTGTTTTTT; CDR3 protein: CASHSFGQATNEKLFF
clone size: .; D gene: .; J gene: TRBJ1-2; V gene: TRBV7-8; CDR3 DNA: TGTGCCAGCAGCTTAGACAGCGGGAATAAAGTCTATGGCTACACCTTC; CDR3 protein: CASSLDSGNKVYGYTF
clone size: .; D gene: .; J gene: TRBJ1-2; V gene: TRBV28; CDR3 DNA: TGTGCCAGCAGTCGCCAGGGGTTCTATGGCTACACCTTC; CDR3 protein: CASSRQGFYGYTF
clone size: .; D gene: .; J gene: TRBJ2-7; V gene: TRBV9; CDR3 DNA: TGTGCCAGCAGCGTAGGTGAGCCAGGCCCTTACGAGCAGTACTTC; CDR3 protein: CASSVGEPGPYEQYF
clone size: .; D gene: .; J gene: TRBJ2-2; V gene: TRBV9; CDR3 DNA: TGTGCCAGCAGCGTAGTGGGCGGGGAGCTGTTTTTT; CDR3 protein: CASSVVGGELFF
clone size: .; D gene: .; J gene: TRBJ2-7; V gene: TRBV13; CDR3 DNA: TGTGCCAGCAGCTCTTCGGGACCCTCCGGGTCCGAGCAGTACTTC; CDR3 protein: CASSSSGPSGSEQYF
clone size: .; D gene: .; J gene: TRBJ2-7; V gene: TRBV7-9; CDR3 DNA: TGTGCCAGCAGCCAAGCTACTGTCTCCTACGAGCAGTACTTC; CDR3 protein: CASSQATVSYEQYF
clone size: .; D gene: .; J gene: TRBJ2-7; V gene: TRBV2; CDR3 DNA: TGTGCCAGCAAGTCCCGGGACGGGGGCTCCTACGAGCAGTACTTC; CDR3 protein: CASKSRDGGSYEQYF
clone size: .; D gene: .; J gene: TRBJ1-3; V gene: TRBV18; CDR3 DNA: TGTGCCAGCTCACCCCTCCCCGACGGCGACTCTGGAAACACCATATATTTT; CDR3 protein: CASSPLPDGDSGNTIYF
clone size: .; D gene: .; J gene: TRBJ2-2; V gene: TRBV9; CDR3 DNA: TGTGCCAGCAGCGATACCTTGGGTACCGGGGAGCTGTTTTTT; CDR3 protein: CASSDTLGTGELFF
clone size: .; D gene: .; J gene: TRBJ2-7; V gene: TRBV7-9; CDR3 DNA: TGTGCCAGCAGCCCCCCAAAATTTCAGGGGCAGTACTTC; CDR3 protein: CASSPPKFQGQYF
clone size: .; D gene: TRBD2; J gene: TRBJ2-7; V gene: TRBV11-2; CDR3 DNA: TGTGCCAGCAGCTTAGAGCGTGGCGGGAGTGCGTCCTACGAGCAGTACTTC; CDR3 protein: CASSLERGGSASYEQYF
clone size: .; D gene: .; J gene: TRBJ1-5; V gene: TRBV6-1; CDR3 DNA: TGTGCCAGCAGTGAAGGGGGACAAGTCAATCAGCCCCAGCATTTT; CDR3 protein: CASSEGGQVNQPQHF
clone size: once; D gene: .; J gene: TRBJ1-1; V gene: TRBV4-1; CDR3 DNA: TGCGCCAGCAGCCAAGTGGTGAACACTGAAGCTTTCTTT; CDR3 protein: CASSQVVNTEAFF
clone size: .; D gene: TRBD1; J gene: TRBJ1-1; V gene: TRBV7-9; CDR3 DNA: TGTGCCAGCAGCTCCGACCCAGGGGGCACTGAAGCTTTCTTT; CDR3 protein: CASSSDPGGTEAFF
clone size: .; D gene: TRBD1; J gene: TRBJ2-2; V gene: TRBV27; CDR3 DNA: TGTGCCAGCAAAATTGGTGGACAGGGCAACGGGGAGCTGTTTTTT; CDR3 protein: CASKIGGQGNGELFF
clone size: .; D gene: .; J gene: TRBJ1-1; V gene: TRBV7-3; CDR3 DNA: TGTGCCAGCAGCTCCGAGATGAACACTGAAGCTTTCTTT; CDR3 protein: CASSSEMNTEAFF
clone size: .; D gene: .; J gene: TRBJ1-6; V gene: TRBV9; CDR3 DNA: TGTGCCAGCAGCGTAGCAGGCAGGGATTCACCCCTCCACTTT; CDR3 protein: CASSVAGRDSPLHF
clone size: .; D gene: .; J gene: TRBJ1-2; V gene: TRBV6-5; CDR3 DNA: TGTGCCAGCAGTTACGGGTCGCGGAGCTATGGCTACACCTTC; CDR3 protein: CASSYGSRSYGYTF
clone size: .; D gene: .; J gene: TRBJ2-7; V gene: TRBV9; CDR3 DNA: TGTGCCAGCAGCCCACGGCCAGCCTACGAGCAGTACTTC; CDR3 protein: CASSPRPAYEQYF
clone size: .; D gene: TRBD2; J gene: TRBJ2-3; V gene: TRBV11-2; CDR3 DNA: TGTGCCAGCAGCTTAGGGACTAGTCAGGGTTTGACAGATACGCAGTATTTT; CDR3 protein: CASSLGTSQGLTDTQYF
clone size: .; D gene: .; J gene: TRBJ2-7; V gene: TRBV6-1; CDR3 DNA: TGTGCCAGCAGCGGCGACAGGGACTACTACGAGCAGTACTTC; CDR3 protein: CASSGDRDYYEQYF
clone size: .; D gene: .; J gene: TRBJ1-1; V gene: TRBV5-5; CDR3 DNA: TGTGCCAGCAGCACCCAGGGAGCTGAAGCTTTCTTT; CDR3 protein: CASSTQGAEAFF
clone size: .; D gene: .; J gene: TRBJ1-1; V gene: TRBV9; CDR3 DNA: TGTGCCAGCAGCTCGAAACAGGGTACTGAAGCTTTCTTT; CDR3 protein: CASSSKQGTEAFF
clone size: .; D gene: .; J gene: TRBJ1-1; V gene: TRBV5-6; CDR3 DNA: TGTGCCAGCAGCTCCGAAGGGAACACTGAAGCTTTCTTT; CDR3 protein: CASSSEGNTEAFF
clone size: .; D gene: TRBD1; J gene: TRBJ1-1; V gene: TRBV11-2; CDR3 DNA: TGTGCCAGCAGCACCTGGACAGGGGGGAGGATGAACACTGAAGCTTTCTTT; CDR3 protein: CASSTWTGGRMNTEAFF
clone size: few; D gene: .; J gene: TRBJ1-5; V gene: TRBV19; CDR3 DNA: TGTGCCAGTGGAGGGTTGGGCAATCAGCCCCAGCATTTT; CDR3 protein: CASGGLGNQPQHF